The next 15 T cell receptor beta chains were all read from a single sample in a study of cytomegalovirus exposure and HLA in healthy donors. Profiling relied on immunoSEQ multiplex PCR, and the TCRdb table lists in-frame clones only, not all of them. The sample carries 100,000 or so clones, roughly nine tenths recorded once. The sample comprised PBMCs. These TCRs come from a man younger than 35 in good health and CMV-seropositive.

The chain employs TRBV5-6 and TRBJ2-1, with TRBD2 matching 9 bases. Germline V lookup: CDR1 SGHDT, CDR2 YYEEEE. CDR3 size: 13 residues. Trimming took 3 bases from V and 6 from J; bases not matched to a gene: 1. CDR3 bases: TGTGCCAGCAGCTCGACTAGCGGCAATGAGCAGTTCTTC. Translation: CASSSTSGNEQFF.

The chain links TRBV7-2 to TRBJ1-1; 7 bases are shared with TRBD1. This CDR3 spans 13 amino acids. Per the germline V gene, CDR1 is SGHTA and CDR2 is FQGNSA. The V gene end was trimmed by 6 bases and the J gene end by 10 bases; junction bases not matched to a gene: 11. The CDR3 loop is CASSLRGQQGAFF. Here the CDR3 DNA reads TGTGCCAGCAGTTTAAGGGGGCAGCAAGGAGCTTTCTTT. The whole variable domain, remainder taken from reference TRBV7-2 and TRBJ1-1, is GAGVSQSPSNKVTEKGKDVELRCDPISGHTALYWYRQSLGQGLEFLIYFQGNSAPDKSGLPSDRFSAERTGGSVSTLTIQRTQQEDSAVYLCASSLRGQQGAFFGQGTRLTVV.

V is TRBV6-5 and J is TRBJ1-1; D is undetermined. V shed 6 bases and J shed 4 bases, with 12 bases lying between them. This CDR3 is built from 13 residues. Germline V gene lookup returns CDR1 MNHEY and CDR2 SVGAGI. This chain's CDR3 is CASSRYTGTEAFF. DNA of the CDR3: TGTGCCAGCAGCAGATACACGGGCACTGAAGCTTTCTTT.

The V and J genes are TRBV5-1 and TRBJ2-1; 8 bases map to TRBD2. Germline CDR1 reads SGHRS; CDR2 reads YFSETQ. V trimming: 4 bases; J trimming: 5 bases; junction bases outside the gene matches: 11. This CDR3 has 16 amino acids. For the CDR3, the DNA is TGCGCCAGCAGCCCAGGAACGGGGGGGCCTAACAATGAGCAGTTCTTC. Translation gives CASSPGTGGPNNEQFF.

In nucleotides, the CDR3 is TGTGCCAGCTCACCACCGGGGGGGAATGAGCAGTTCTTC. It is translated as CASSPPGGNEQFF. The J gene is TRBJ2-1, the V gene TRBV18, with 7 bases lining up with TRBD2. Per germline, CDR1 KGHSH and CDR2 LQKENI. The CDR3 runs 13 residues. The trim removed 0 bases at V and 7 bases at J, leaving 0 bases unmatched. Based on the CDR3 plus reference TRBV18 and TRBJ2-1, the full variable domain is NAGVMQNPRHLVRRRGQEARLRCSPMKGHSHVYWYRQLPEEGLKFMVYLQKENIIDESGMPKERFSAEFPKEGPSILRIQQVVRGDSAAYFCASSPPGGNEQFFGPGTRLTVL.

The chain is built from TRBV29-1 and TRBJ2-5; D is possibly TRBD1 (7 bases). The CDR3 length is 16 residues. The germline V gene encodes CDR1 SQVTM and CDR2 ANQGSEA. Trimming shortened V by 6 bases and J by 0 bases, and 20 bases separated the two germline ends. CDR3 amino acids: CSVGTDFRGNQETQYF. The DNA of the CDR3 is TGCAGCGTCGGGACAGATTTCCGGGGGAACCAAGAGACCCAGTACTTC. Complete variable domain (other parts from reference TRBV29-1 and TRBJ2-5): SAVISQKPSRDICQRGTSLTIQCQVDSQVTMMFWYRQQPGQSLTLIATANQGSEATYESGFVIDKFPISRPNLTFSTLTVSNMSPEDSSIYLCSVGTDFRGNQETQYFGPGTRLLVL.

This clone came up a few times. The chain couples TRBV7-9 to TRBJ1-5; D uncertain. V lost 0 bases and J 5 bases, leaving 2 bases between the germline ends. CDR1 and CDR2 (germline): SEHNR, FQNEAQ (reference sequence). The CDR3 runs to 12 residues. The CDR3 loop is CASSLAYQPQHF. The CDR3, as DNA: TGTGCCAGCAGCTTAGCCTATCAGCCCCAGCATTTT.

The chain couples TRBV7-2 to TRBJ1-1; D perhaps matches TRBD1 (5 bases). This CDR3 spans 14 amino acids. The germline V and J ends were trimmed by 3 bases and 1 base, with 9 bases remaining between them. CDR1 and CDR2 (germline): SGHTA, FQGNSA. The CDR3 DNA reads TGTGCCAGCAGCTTTAGCACAGGGAACACTGAAGCTTTCTTT. It translates to CASSFSTGNTEAFF.

This clone was picked up one time. The chain links TRBV4-3 to TRBJ2-3, with a possible D match to TRBD2 (6 bases). The CDR3 contains 14 residues. Germline values: CDR1 LGHNA, CDR2 YSLEER. The ends were cut back, 1 base at V and 6 bases at J, with 11 bases in the middle. In DNA form, the CDR3 reads TGCGCCAGCAGCCAAGGACTAGTTTTCGATACGCAGTATTTT. Translated, it gives CASSQGLVFDTQYF.

The J gene is TRBJ2-7, the V gene TRBV9; 7 positions match TRBD1. The CDR3 is made up of 15 amino acids. Germline CDR1 and CDR2: SGDLS and YYNGEE. V dropped 0 bases and J dropped 0; count of bases not matched to a gene: 3. CDR3 coding DNA: TGTGCCAGCAGCGTAGGAGGGACAGACTCCTACGAGCAGTACTTC. The encoded protein is CASSVGGTDSYEQYF.

The table lists this clone with a count of one. J is TRBJ2-6 and V is TRBV5-6, with TRBD2 identical over 8 bases. Germline CDR1 SGHDT, CDR2 YYEEEE. The J segment lost 3 bases and the V segment lost 0 bases, leaving 11 bases of the junction unmatched. The CDR3 runs to 19 residues. The CDR3 here is CASSLEAGGGSFGANVLTF. CDR3 nucleotides: TGTGCCAGCAGCTTGGAGGCCGGGGGGGGATCCTTTGGGGCCAACGTCCTGACTTTC.

The chain links TRBV10-3 to TRBJ2-7, with D uncertain. CDR1 is ENHRY and CDR2 is SYGVKD in the germline V gene. V lost 7 bases and J lost 3, with 13 bases in between. CDR3 length: 13 amino acids. The chain's CDR3 is CAIMEQSNYEQYF. The DNA for the CDR3 is TGTGCCATCATGGAACAGAGCAACTACGAGCAGTACTTC.

The chain combines TRBV27 with TRBJ2-3; TRBD2 matches at 11 bases. The CDR3 totals 18 residues. The germline CDR1 and CDR2 sequences are MNHEY and SMNVEV (reference sequence). Germline trimming cut 6 bases from V and 3 bases from J; bases unmatched to any gene: 14. Here the CDR3 DNA reads TGTGCCAGCAGAAAGATTTATAGCGGGGGGGGAGTGACAGATACGCAGTATTTT. It yields the protein CASRKIYSGGGVTDTQYF.

The rearrangement joins TRBV15 to TRBJ2-3, with 11 bases lining up with TRBD2. CDR3 length equals 16 residues. Germline V CDR1 and CDR2: LNHNV, YYDKDF (reference sequence). The trim removed 3 bases at V and 2 bases at J, leaving 4 bases unmatched. As DNA, the CDR3 is TGTGCCACCAGCAGGGGACTAGCGGTCTTCACAGATACGCAGTATTTT. Translation: CATSRGLAVFTDTQYF. Full variable domain (remainder filled in from reference TRBV15 and TRBJ2-3): DAMVIQNPRYQVTQFGKPVTLSCSQTLNHNVMYWYQQKSSQAPKLLFHYYDKDFNNEADTPDNFQSRRPNTSFCFLDIRSPGLGDTAMYLCATSRGLAVFTDTQYFGPGTRLTVL.

The V and J genes are TRBV27 and TRBJ1-5; D is undetermined. Germline V gene sequence: CDR1 MNHEY, CDR2 SMNVEV (reference sequence). This CDR3 is 12 amino acids long. V was clipped by 3 bases and J by 9 bases, with 9 bases between them. The DNA for the CDR3 is TGTGCCAGCAGTTTGGGCATGGGGCCCCAGCATTTT. Protein product: CASSLGMGPQHF.